The 26 T cell receptor beta chains given below trace back to one sample, sequenced in a study of Ad26.COV2.S vaccination and SARS-CoV-2 variants. As for treatment: 15 to 20 received Ad26.COV2.S at low or high dose, single or two shots; about 5 received placebo; per-sample allocation not given. The samples date from day 63 after the first vaccine or placebo injection. TCRdb's table, derived via immunoSEQ multiplex PCR, lists solely in-frame clones and lacks some. The sample shows a few hundred thousand clones, about 89% of them seen only once. Material: peripheral blood, obtained in a trial of Ad26.COV2.S vaccine versus placebo. These receptors all come from a person aged 18 to 65 who received the Ad26.COV2.S COVID-19 vaccine or a placebo.

This chain uses TRBV21-1 with TRBJ1-1. TRBV21-1 is noted as a pseudogene. The CDR3 contains 13 residues. As DNA, the CDR3 is TGTGCCAGCAGCAAAACAAACCGAGGTGAAGCTTTCTTT. This codes for CASSKTNRGEAFF.

This sequence joins TRBV25-1 and TRBJ1-4, with D unclear. The germline V gene encodes CDR1 MGHDK and CDR2 SYGVNS. The V end was cut by 4 bases, the J end by 0 bases, with 9 bases between. The CDR3 length is 15 residues. This CDR3 is CASSGLKTTNEKLFF. Written as DNA, the CDR3 is TGTGCCAGCAGTGGGCTCAAGACAACTAATGAAAAACTGTTTTTT. The full variable domain, rest sourced from reference TRBV25-1 and TRBJ1-4, is EADIYQTPRYLVIGTGKKITLECSQTMGHDKMYWYQQDPGMELHLIHYSYGVNSTEKGDLSSESTVSRIRTEHFPLTLESARPSHTSQYLCASSGLKTTNEKLFFGSGTQLSVL.

This rearrangement joins TRBV21-1 to TRBJ1-5. TRBV21-1 has pseudogene status. The CDR3 spans 16 residues. In nucleotides, the CDR3 is TGTGCCAGCAGCAAAGGTGGGGGGCAAGGCAATCAGCCCCAGCATTTT. This gives the protein CASSKGGGQGNQPQHF.

The genes are TRBV25-1 and TRBJ1-1; D is possibly TRBD1 (6 bases). The V and J ends lost 5 bases and 0 bases respectively, with 10 bases between them. CDR1 is MGHDK and CDR2 is SYGVNS in the germline V gene. The CDR3 extends over 14 amino acids. The CDR3 nucleotides read TGTGCCAGCAGTCTTACAGGGATGAACACTGAAGCTTTCTTT. The encoded protein is CASSLTGMNTEAFF.

This clone came up once. This chain uses TRBV6-5 with TRBJ1-3; 7 nucleotides line up with TRBD1. Trimming cost V 6 bases and J 3 bases; bases outside gene matches: 8. The CDR3 contains 15 residues. CDR1 is MNHEY and CDR2 is SVGAGI in the germline V gene. The CDR3 DNA is TGTGCCAGCAGCCGTGACAGGGCACTTGGAAACACCATATATTTT. It yields the protein CASSRDRALGNTIYF.

This chain uses TRBV28 with TRBJ2-1; D is perhaps TRBD1 (6 bases). CDR1 is MDHEN and CDR2 is SYDVKM in the germline V gene. CDR3 length equals 13 residues. V lost 5 bases and J 7 bases, leaving 12 bases between the germline ends. This CDR3 is CASSTGLSNEQFF. CDR3 DNA: TGTGCCAGCAGTACAGGGCTTTCGAATGAGCAGTTCTTC.

The gene calls are TRBV21-1 and TRBJ1-5. TRBV21-1 is designated a pseudogene. The CDR3 runs to 21 residues. The CDR3 protein is CASSKGRHKGGSEGSNQPQHF. The CDR3 bases are TGTGCCAGCAGCAAAGGCCGACATAAAGGTGGCAGTGAGGGTAGCAATCAGCCCCAGCATTTT.

This clone was counted only a few times. The chain is built from TRBV19 and TRBJ2-7, with D perhaps TRBD1 (6 bases). The CDR3 sequence is 14 residues long. Trimming stripped 3 bases from V and 3 bases from J, with 12 bases between. The germline gives CDR1 LNHDA, CDR2 SQIVND (reference sequence). The CDR3: CASSMRADSYEQYF. The CDR3 DNA reads TGTGCCAGTAGTATGAGGGCGGACAGCTACGAGCAGTACTTC.

V and J are TRBV5-8 and TRBJ1-5; D ambiguous. The CDR3 runs 15 residues. The germline V gene has CDR1 SGHTS and CDR2 YDEGEE. Trimming took 2 bases from V and 3 from J, leaving 12 bases between them. The CDR3 sequence is CASSLVPGLNQPQHF. DNA for the CDR3: TGTGCCAGCAGCTTAGTGCCAGGCCTCAATCAGCCCCAGCATTTT.

The count of this clone is one. The CDR3 here is CASSPGQGWYYGYTF. The CDR3 DNA sequence: TGTGCCAGCAGCCCGGGACAGGGATGGTACTATGGCTACACCTTC. V gene TRBV11-2 combines with J gene TRBJ1-2; TRBD1 aligns across 9 bases. V gave up 5 bases and J gave up 3 bases; unmatched junction bases: 7. CDR1 and CDR2 from the germline V gene are SGHAT and FQNNGV. The CDR3 length is 15 residues.

This clone appeared a few times. The chain employs TRBV7-9 and TRBJ2-3; 11 bases align to TRBD2. CDR3 length: 15 residues. With V trimmed by 4 bases and J by 5 bases, 5 bases remained unmatched. The germline gives CDR1 SEHNR, CDR2 FQNEAQ (reference sequence). CDR3: CASSYTSGRIDTQYF. DNA of the CDR3: TGTGCCAGCAGCTACACTAGCGGGAGAATAGATACGCAGTATTTT.

The rearrangement joins TRBV7-6 to TRBJ1-4; perhaps TRBD1 as D (5 bases). The ends were cut back, 5 bases at V and 8 bases at J, with 18 bases in the middle. The germline V gene has CDR1 SGHVS and CDR2 FNYEAQ. The CDR3 loop spans 15 amino acids. The CDR3 is CASSPRTGGGEKLFF. The CDR3 DNA reads TGTGCCAGCAGCCCCCGGACGGGGGGGGGAGAAAAACTGTTTTTT.

This rearrangement joins TRBV5-5 to TRBJ1-1; D is uncertain. Germline V lookup: CDR1 SGHKS, CDR2 YYEKEE (reference sequence). This CDR3 has 12 residues. With 1 base removed from V and 0 bases from J, the gap between germline ends came to 1 base. In nucleotides, the CDR3 is TGTGCCAGCAGCTTGCTGAACACTGAAGCTTTCTTT. Its protein is CASSLLNTEAFF.

The chain combines TRBV11-2 with TRBJ2-1; D not resolved. The CDR3 has 12 residues. The V end lost 3 bases, the J end lost 12 bases, and 12 bases lay between the germline ends. The V gene's germline CDR1 is SGHAT and CDR2 FQNNGV. This chain's CDR3 is CASSFVGSGQFF. Here the CDR3 DNA reads TGTGCCAGCAGCTTCGTCGGTTCAGGGCAGTTCTTC. The full variable domain, completed using reference TRBV11-2 and TRBJ2-1, is EAGVAQSPRYKIIEKRQSVAFWCNPISGHATLYWYQQILGQGPKLLIQFQNNGVVDDSQLPKDRFSAERLKGVDSTLKIQPAKLEDSAVYLCASSFVGSGQFFGPGTRLTVL.

In its sample, this clone was seen a few times. The sample holds other DNA sequences that translate to the same CDR3. The genes are TRBV3-1 (or the pseudogene TRBV3-2) and TRBJ2-5; D not resolved. Germline CDR1 reads LGHDT; CDR2 reads YNNKEL (reference sequence). V was cut by 0 bases and J by 7 bases, with 0 bases left in between. The CDR3 totals 10 residues. This CDR3 reads CASSQETQYF. DNA for the CDR3: TGTGCCAGCAGCCAAGAGACCCAGTACTTC.

V and J are TRBV28 and TRBJ2-2; D remains ambiguous. In germline, CDR1 is MDHEN, CDR2 SYDVKM. This CDR3 contains 17 residues. V was shortened by 6 bases and J by 3 bases, with 20 bases between the two germline ends. The CDR3: CASSAQAEPTYTGELFF. For the CDR3, the DNA is TGTGCCAGCAGCGCCCAGGCGGAACCGACCTACACCGGGGAGCTGTTTTTT.

This chain connects TRBV16 to TRBJ2-7; D remains unclear. The V gene's germline CDR1 is KGHSY and CDR2 FQNENV. Trimming shortened V by 2 bases and J by 6 bases, and 11 bases separated the two germline ends. CDR3 length: 13 residues. The CDR3: CASSQDGSGEQYF. CDR3 in DNA: TGTGCCAGCAGCCAAGATGGCTCGGGCGAGCAGTACTTC.

This chain connects TRBV30 to TRBJ1-1; D may be TRBD1 (5 bases). Trimming cost V 1 base and J 4 bases, with 16 bases left between them. The CDR3 is made up of 15 amino acids. Germline CDR1 reads GTSNPN; CDR2 reads SVGIG (reference sequence). The CDR3 region is CAWSADDSLSTEAFF. CDR3 sequence (DNA): TGTGCCTGGAGTGCCGACGACAGCCTGAGCACTGAAGCTTTCTTT.

This chain connects TRBV4-3 to TRBJ2-1; 12 positions agree with TRBD1. The germline V gene has CDR1 LGHNA and CDR2 YSLEER. The junction had 6 bases not matched to a gene; V was cut back by 0 bases and J by 9 bases. The CDR3 sequence is 16 residues long. CDR3 amino acids: CASSQEAGQGAIEQFF. The CDR3 nucleotides read TGCGCCAGCAGCCAAGAGGCGGGACAGGGGGCTATTGAGCAGTTCTTC.

This rearrangement joins TRBV18 to TRBJ1-4; D might be TRBD1 (5 bases). The germline gives CDR1 KGHSH, CDR2 LQKENI. The V gene lost 4 bases and the J gene lost 1 base, with 10 bases spanning the gap. This CDR3 is built from 15 residues. As DNA, the CDR3 is TGTGCCAGCTCACACTTTAGGGGAACTAATGAAAAACTGTTTTTT. The encoded protein is CASSHFRGTNEKLFF.

This clone was seen just once. The chain recombines TRBV7-9 with TRBJ1-2; TRBD1 agrees at 11 bases. The germline V gene encodes CDR1 SEHNR and CDR2 FQNEAQ (reference sequence). The CDR3 length is 15 residues. V lost 1 base and J lost 13; bases outside the gene matches: 11. This chain's CDR3 is CASSLVVDRGRACTF. CDR3 bases: TGTGCCAGCAGCTTAGTGGTGGACAGGGGGCGAGCATGCACCTTC. The whole variable domain, filled in from reference TRBV7-9 and TRBJ1-2, reads DTGVSQNPRHKITKRGQNVTFRCDPISEHNRLYWYRQTLGQGPEFLTYFQNEAQLEKSRLLSDRFSAERPKGSFSTLEIQRTEQGDSAMYLCASSLVVDRGRACTFGSGTRLTVV.

The chain is built from TRBV7-9 and TRBJ1-5, with no clear D. The V end lost 7 bases, the J end lost 0 bases, and 7 bases lay between the germline ends. In germline, CDR1 is SEHNR, CDR2 FQNEAQ (reference sequence). The CDR3 runs 13 residues. DNA for the CDR3: TGTGCCAGCACCCCTGGTAGCAATCAGCCCCAGCATTTT. Translated, it gives CASTPGSNQPQHF.

The V and J genes are TRBV5-6 and TRBJ2-7, with 9 bases matching TRBD1. This CDR3 contains 12 residues. Germline loops: CDR1 SGHDT, CDR2 YYEEEE. V was clipped by 3 bases and J by 8 bases; unmatched bases: 3. Here the CDR3 reads CASSYNRGQQYF. DNA for the CDR3: TGTGCCAGCAGCTACAACAGGGGGCAGCAGTACTTC.

The chain couples TRBV5-4 to TRBJ1-4, with 7 nucleotides matching TRBD1. This CDR3 contains 16 residues. The germline V gene has CDR1 SGHNT and CDR2 YYREEE (reference sequence). V lost 3 bases and J lost 2; bases outside the gene matches: 7. The CDR3 loop is CASSSNPTGTNEKLFF. The DNA of the CDR3 is TGTGCCAGCAGCTCTAATCCGACAGGGACTAATGAAAAACTGTTTTTT.

This chain uses TRBV19 with TRBJ2-7, with D unresolved. Trimming stripped 0 bases from V and 12 bases from J, with 15 bases between. The CDR3 is 13 amino acids. Germline lookup yields CDR1 LNHDA and CDR2 SQIVND (reference sequence). In DNA form, the CDR3 reads TGTGCCAGTAGTATAGATCTCGGAAATAGAAGGTACTTC. This codes for CASSIDLGNRRYF.

This clone was picked up one time. The genes are TRBV20-1 and TRBJ2-1; tentatively, D is TRBD2 (6 bases). Trimming left V 3 bases short and J 5 bases short, with 17 bases between. Germline V CDR1 and CDR2: DFQATT, SNEGSKA (reference sequence). This CDR3 is 15 amino acids long. In nucleotides, the CDR3 is TGCAGTGCTAGTTTTATCCTAGCGACAGACAATGAGCAGTTCTTC. Protein: CSASFILATDNEQFF.